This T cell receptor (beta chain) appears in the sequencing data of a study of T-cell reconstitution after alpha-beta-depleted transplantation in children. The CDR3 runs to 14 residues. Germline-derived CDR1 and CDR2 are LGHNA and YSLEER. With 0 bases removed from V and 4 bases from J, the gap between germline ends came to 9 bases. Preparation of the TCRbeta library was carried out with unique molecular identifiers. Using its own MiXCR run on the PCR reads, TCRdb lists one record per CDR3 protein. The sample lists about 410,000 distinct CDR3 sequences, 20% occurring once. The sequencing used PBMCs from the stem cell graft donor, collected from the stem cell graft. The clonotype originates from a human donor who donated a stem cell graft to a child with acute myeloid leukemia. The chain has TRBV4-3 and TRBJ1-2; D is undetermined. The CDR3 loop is CASSQELVPYGYTF. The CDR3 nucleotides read TGCGCCAGCAGCCAAGAACTCGTGCCCTATGGCTACACCTTC.